This paragraph reports one T cell receptor beta chain. Repertoires were generated with immunoSEQ multiplex PCR, while TCRdb's copy carries only in-frame clones and drops some. This table has about 250,000 clones, about 89% appearing once. V dropped 0 bases and J dropped 5 bases, with 9 bases sitting between them. The CDR3 spans 15 residues. The germline V gene has CDR1 SGHNT and CDR2 YYREEE (reference sequence). The sample originates from a study of blood T cell repertoires in COVID-19. This TCR was sampled from a man younger than 40 with acute or convalescent COVID-19. Sequencing used peripheral blood. The genes are TRBV5-4 and TRBJ1-6; D may be TRBD1 (5 bases). The CDR3 here is CASSLVGTNNSPLHF. The CDR3 DNA reads as TGTGCCAGCAGCTTGGTTGGGACTAATAATTCACCCCTCCACTTT.